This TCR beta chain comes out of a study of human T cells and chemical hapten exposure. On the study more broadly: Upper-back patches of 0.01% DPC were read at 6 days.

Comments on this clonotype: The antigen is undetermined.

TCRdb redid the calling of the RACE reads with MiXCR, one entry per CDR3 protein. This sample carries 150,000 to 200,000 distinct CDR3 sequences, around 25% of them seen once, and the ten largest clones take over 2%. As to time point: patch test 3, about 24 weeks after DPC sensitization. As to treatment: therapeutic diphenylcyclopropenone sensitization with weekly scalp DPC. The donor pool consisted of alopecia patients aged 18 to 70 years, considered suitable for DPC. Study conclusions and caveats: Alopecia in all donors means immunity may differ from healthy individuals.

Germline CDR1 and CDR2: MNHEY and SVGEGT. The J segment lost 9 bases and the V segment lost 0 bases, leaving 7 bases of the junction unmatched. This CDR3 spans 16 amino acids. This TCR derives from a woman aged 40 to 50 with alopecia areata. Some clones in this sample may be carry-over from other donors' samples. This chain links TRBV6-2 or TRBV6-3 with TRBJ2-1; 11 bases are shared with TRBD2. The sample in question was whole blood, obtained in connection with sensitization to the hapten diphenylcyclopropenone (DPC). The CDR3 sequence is CASSYSGLAGGGEQFF. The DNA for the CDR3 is TGTGCCAGCAGTTACTCGGGGCTAGCGGGGGGCGGTGAGCAGTTCTTC.